The 26 T cell receptor beta chains given below trace back to one sample, sequenced in a study of regulatory T cells in long-lasting Graves disease. The time point here: newly diagnosed GD, antithyroid drugs for less than 3 months. The TCR library was made from RNA that had been extracted from PBMCs in TRIzol. iRepertoire HTBI primers and Arm-PCR of CDR3 regions built TCR beta libraries. TCRdb reanalysed the multiplex PCR reads using MiXCR and keeps one entry per CDR3 protein. The sample lists 300,000 to 400,000 distinct CDR3 sequences, 18% occurring once. The sequencing used peripheral blood mononuclear cells (PBMCs), collected at new diagnosis, from a patient treated with antithyroid drugs. These receptors all come from a female donor with Graves disease.

This clonotype was found a few times. The V gene is TRBV5-1, the J gene TRBJ2-7; D might be TRBD2 (7 bases). V lost 0 bases and J 2 bases, leaving 15 bases between the germline ends. Germline V lookup: CDR1 SGHRS, CDR2 YFSETQ. The CDR3 is made up of 16 amino acids. The CDR3 DNA reads as TGCGCCAGCAGCTTGGGTTTCGGGGGGCCCACCTACGAGCAGTACTTC. Its translation is CASSLGFGGPTYEQYF.

This clonotype was observed a few times. V and J are TRBV20-1 and TRBJ2-5, with a weak D call TRBD2 (6 bases). The V and J ends lost 6 bases and 2 bases respectively, with 13 bases between them. CDR3 length equals 13 residues. In germline, CDR1 is DFQATT, CDR2 SNEGSKA (reference sequence). The CDR3 region is CSAGDGTQETQYF. CDR3 DNA: TGCAGTGCAGGGGATGGGACTCAAGAGACCCAGTACTTC.

This clonotype has ten or more counts. The chain joins TRBV12-3 or TRBV12-4 to TRBJ2-5, with TRBD2 identical over 13 bases. V was pared by 3 bases and J by 4 bases, with 5 bases of the junction left unmatched. The CDR3 is made up of 16 amino acids. The CDR3 DNA is TGTGCCAGCAGTTTCTTACTAGCGGGAGGGGGAGAGACCCAGTACTTC. Residues: CASSFLLAGGGETQYF.

The chain couples TRBV6-1 to TRBJ2-3; 7 bases fit TRBD2. V lost 1 base and J lost 9; bases outside the gene matches: 4. CDR1 and CDR2 from the germline V gene are MNHNS and SASEGT. The CDR3 is 13 amino acids. CDR3 sequence: CASSEDGTTTQYF. In nucleotides, the CDR3 is TGTGCCAGCAGTGAAGACGGGACTACGACGCAGTATTTT.

At least ten counts were recorded for this clonotype. The chain couples TRBV7-2 to TRBJ2-7; 10 positions agree with TRBD2. The CDR3 extends over 16 amino acids. Per germline, CDR1 SGHTA and CDR2 FQGNSA. After removal of 0 bases from V and 5 bases from J, the junction contained 7 bases not matched to a gene. CDR3 protein: CASSLAPSGSGHEQYF. The CDR3 bases are TGTGCCAGCAGCTTAGCCCCTAGCGGGAGTGGGCACGAGCAGTACTTC.

This clonotype showed up many times. The chain combines TRBV13 with TRBJ2-1; D is ambiguous. Trimming took off 5 bases at V and 7 bases at J, with 6 bases between the two ends. The CDR3 runs to 11 residues. Germline lookup yields CDR1 PRHDT and CDR2 FYEKMQ (reference sequence). Here the CDR3 reads CASSPRNEQFF. The CDR3 nucleotides are TGTGCCAGCAGCCCCCGTAATGAGCAGTTCTTC.

In nucleotides, the CDR3 is TGTGCCAGGAAACCGGGACAGGGACAATCACCCCTCCACTTT. Translated: CARKPGQGQSPLHF. This chain uses TRBV2 with TRBJ1-6; TRBD1 matches at 9 bases. Germline V gene sequence: CDR1 SNHLY, CDR2 FYNNEI. The CDR3 has 14 residues. V shed 9 bases and J 10 bases; nucleotides not matched to a gene: 10.

In its sample, this clonotype was seen many times. The V gene is TRBV2, the J gene TRBJ2-3; possibly TRBD2 for D (6 bases). Deletions cut 1 base from V and 0 bases from J, with 11 bases between. CDR1 is SNHLY and CDR2 is FYNNEI in the germline V gene. The CDR3 sequence is 16 residues long. In DNA, the CDR3 is TGTGCCAGCAGTGAAGGCGCTAGCGTAAGCACAGATACGCAGTATTTT. This encodes CASSEGASVSTDTQYF.

There are many counts of this clonotype. This chain connects TRBV19 to TRBJ2-3; 11 bases are shared with TRBD2. The CDR3 is 14 residues long. The germline CDR1 and CDR2 sequences are LNHDA and SQIVND (reference sequence). Trimming at V came to 5 bases and at J to 7 bases, leaving 5 bases not matched to a gene. The CDR3 is CASSQLAGAHTQYF. DNA for the CDR3: TGTGCCAGTAGTCAACTAGCGGGAGCGCATACGCAGTATTTT.

In this sample, this clonotype turned up a few times. This chain connects TRBV28 to TRBJ1-2, with 10 bases that match TRBD1. The V gene's germline CDR1 is MDHEN and CDR2 SYDVKM. This CDR3 is 13 amino acids long. V gave up 6 bases and J gave up 5 bases; unmatched junction bases: 3. CDR3 residues: CASRTGGAYGYTF. The CDR3 nucleotides read TGTGCCAGCAGGACAGGGGGCGCTTATGGCTACACCTTC.

The genes are TRBV5-1 and TRBJ2-5, with 12 bases matching TRBD2. The DNA end is more similar to TRBJ2-1, so the J call may be wrong. Germline V gene sequence: CDR1 SGHRS, CDR2 YFSETQ. The CDR3 length is 16 residues. The CDR3 region is CASSPARLAGVDEQFF. In DNA form, the CDR3 reads TGCGCCAGCAGCCCGGCCCGACTAGCGGGAGTAGATGAGCAGTTCTTC.

This clonotype was recorded many times. The chain recombines TRBV12-3 or TRBV12-4 with TRBJ1-1, with D possibly TRBD1 on 5 matching bases. V lost 2 bases to trimming and J lost 1 base, with 17 bases between them. CDR3 length equals 17 residues. CDR3 protein: CASSLPQQEPWNTEAFF. DNA of the CDR3: TGTGCCAGCAGTTTACCTCAACAGGAACCTTGGAACACTGAAGCTTTCTTT.

This clonotype appeared many times. The chain combines TRBV6-1 with TRBJ2-5; D ambiguous. Germline V CDR1 and CDR2: MNHNS, SASEGT. Between the trimmed V and J ends, which lost 6 bases and 4 bases, there was a span of 12 bases. The CDR3 is 13 residues long. The CDR3 is CASSPKRGETQYF. In DNA form, the CDR3 reads TGTGCCAGCAGCCCTAAACGAGGAGAGACCCAGTACTTC.

The chain uses TRBV7-2 and TRBJ2-3; D remains unclear. Germline CDR1 is SGHTA and CDR2 is FQGNSA. The CDR3 loop spans 15 amino acids. V lost 0 bases to trimming and J lost 2 bases, with 9 bases between them. CDR3 coding DNA: TGTGCCAGCAGCTTAGCGAGCAGGACCACAGATACGCAGTATTTT. It translates to CASSLASRTTDTQYF.

This clonotype was seen many times. The chain couples TRBV10-2 to TRBJ1-2, with 9 bases fitting TRBD1. Germline trimming cut 3 bases from V and 4 bases from J; bases unmatched to any gene: 6. CDR1 and CDR2 (germline): WSHSY, SAAADI. The CDR3 sequence is 15 residues long. The CDR3 loop is CASSESGTGRYGYTF. In DNA, the CDR3 is TGCGCCAGCAGTGAATCCGGGACAGGGCGCTATGGCTACACCTTC.

The J gene is TRBJ1-1, the V gene TRBV6-2 or TRBV6-3; D perhaps matches TRBD1 (6 bases). Germline lookup yields CDR1 MNHEY and CDR2 SVGEGT. This CDR3 region has 16 residues. Deletions cut 0 bases from V and 3 bases from J, with 14 bases between. The CDR3 DNA reads TGTGCCAGCAGTTACTCGAAACAGGGAACGGACACTGAAGCTTTCTTT. It specifies CASSYSKQGTDTEAFF.

At least ten counts were recorded for this clonotype. The chain is built from TRBV20-1 and TRBJ2-3; TRBD1 is a possible D gene (7 bases). This CDR3 region has 18 residues. The V and J ends lost 2 bases and 1 base respectively, with 22 bases between them. CDR1 is DFQATT and CDR2 is SNEGSKA in the germline V gene (reference sequence). The CDR3, as DNA: TGCAGTGCTAGACCGGGGACAGCCGCGGGGATTGGCACAGATACGCAGTATTTT. It yields the protein CSARPGTAAGIGTDTQYF.

The chain has TRBV30 and TRBJ2-3; possible D gene TRBD2, 6 bases. This CDR3 is 13 amino acids long. Germline assignment: CDR1 GTSNPN and CDR2 SVGIG (reference sequence). Trimming took off 2 bases at V and 1 base at J, with 7 bases between the two ends. CDR3 bases: TGTGCCTGGAGTCCGGGAGGCACAGATACGCAGTATTTT. Protein sequence: CAWSPGGTDTQYF.

This chain connects TRBV12-3 or TRBV12-4 to TRBJ1-4, with unresolved D. The CDR3 is made up of 15 amino acids. The V end was cut by 0 bases, the J end by 5 bases, with 10 bases between. CDR3 protein: CASSLARQLNEKLFF. The CDR3 DNA reads as TGTGCCAGCAGTTTAGCTCGGCAGCTCAATGAAAAACTGTTTTTT.

This clonotype has only a few counts. The chain employs TRBV4-1 and TRBJ1-1; the D gene is possibly TRBD1 (6 bases). V dropped 4 bases and J dropped 5 bases, with 17 bases sitting between them. This CDR3 contains 15 residues. The germline V gene has CDR1 MGHRA and CDR2 YSYEKL. The CDR3 reads CASSPQDSRGTEAFF. The CDR3 DNA reads as TGCGCCAGCAGCCCTCAGGACAGCAGGGGAACTGAAGCTTTCTTT.

This clonotype was found a few times. The gene calls are TRBV27 and TRBJ1-1; a weak D match, TRBD1 (5 bases). CDR1 and CDR2 (germline): MNHEY, SMNVEV (reference sequence). This CDR3 has 13 residues. V was shortened by 7 bases and J by 5 bases, with 14 bases between the two germline ends. Here the CDR3 DNA reads TGTGCCAGCACGGACACTTTGGCTACTGAAGCTTTCTTT. Amino acid sequence: CASTDTLATEAFF.

This clonotype showed up many times. The CDR3 here is CAISEPQERFWHGYTF. The CDR3, as DNA: TGTGCCATCAGTGAACCCCAGGAGAGGTTTTGGCATGGCTACACCTTC. The V call is TRBV10-3, the J call TRBJ1-2; D is unclear. V was clipped by 3 bases and J by 6 bases, with 20 bases between them. Germline loops: CDR1 ENHRY, CDR2 SYGVKD. This CDR3 region has 16 residues.

At least ten counts were recorded for this clonotype. This sequence joins TRBV6-2 or TRBV6-3 and TRBJ2-4; 7 bases are shared with TRBD2. The germline V gene has CDR1 MNHEY and CDR2 SVGEGT. Unmatched junction bases numbered 1, after V lost 2 bases and J lost 0 bases. CDR3 length: 15 amino acids. DNA of the CDR3: TGTGCCAGCAGTTACGGGGGGGTAGCCAAAAACATTCAGTACTTC. Translated: CASSYGGVAKNIQYF.

With respect to this clonotype: A single base is all that separates this from a far larger clone, so a read error is likely. This sequence joins TRBV7-2 and TRBJ2-5, with 15 bases fitting TRBD2. The CDR3 has 19 residues. Germline V CDR1 and CDR2: SGHTA, FQGNSA. The CDR3 reads CAGSLQGLAGGGPSETQYF. Written as DNA, the CDR3 is TGTGCCGGCAGCTTACAGGGACTAGCGGGAGGCGGCCCATCGGAGACCCAGTACTTC. The whole variable domain, filled in from reference TRBV7-2 and TRBJ2-5, reads GAGVSQSPSNKVTEKGKDVELRCDPISGHTALYWYRQSLGQGLEFLIYFQGNSAPDKSGLPSDRFSAERTGGSVSTLTIQRTQQEDSAVYLCAGSLQGLAGGGPSETQYFGPGTRLLVL.

This rearrangement joins TRBV20-1 to TRBJ2-5; unclear D gene. This CDR3 has 11 residues. Trimming removed 6 bases at V and 5 bases at J, with 10 bases between. The germline CDR1 and CDR2 sequences are DFQATT and SNEGSKA (reference sequence). CDR3: CSAKRIETQYF. The CDR3 DNA sequence: TGCAGTGCGAAGCGTATCGAGACCCAGTACTTC.

There are a few counts of this clonotype. The genes are TRBV3-1 and TRBJ1-3, with D unresolved. V lost 3 bases to trimming and J lost 5 bases, with 11 bases between them. The CDR3 extends over 14 amino acids. Germline values: CDR1 LGHDT, CDR2 YNNKEL (reference sequence). The CDR3 nucleotides read TGTGCCAGCAGCCATTACAGTTTAAGAAACACCATATATTTT. This codes for CASSHYSLRNTIYF.